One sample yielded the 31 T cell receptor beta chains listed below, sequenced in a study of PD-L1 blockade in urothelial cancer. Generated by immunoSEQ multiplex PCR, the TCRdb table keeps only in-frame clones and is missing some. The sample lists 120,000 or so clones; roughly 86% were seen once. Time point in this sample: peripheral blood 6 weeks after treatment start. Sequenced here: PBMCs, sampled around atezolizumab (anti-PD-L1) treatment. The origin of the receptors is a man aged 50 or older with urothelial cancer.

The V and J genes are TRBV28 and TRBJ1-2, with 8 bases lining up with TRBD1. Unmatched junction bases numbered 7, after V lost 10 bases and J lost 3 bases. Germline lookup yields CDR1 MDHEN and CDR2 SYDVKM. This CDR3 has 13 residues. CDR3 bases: TGTGCCATACGGACAGGGAGATACTATGGCTACACCTTC. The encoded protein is CAIRTGRYYGYTF.

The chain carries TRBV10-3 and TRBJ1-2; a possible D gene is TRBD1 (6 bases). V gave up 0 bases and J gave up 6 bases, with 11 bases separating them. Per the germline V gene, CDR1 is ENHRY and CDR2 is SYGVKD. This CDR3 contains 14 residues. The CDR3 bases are TGTGCCATCAGTGAGTCGTCCAGGGGCCATGGCTACACCTTC. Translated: CAISESSRGHGYTF.

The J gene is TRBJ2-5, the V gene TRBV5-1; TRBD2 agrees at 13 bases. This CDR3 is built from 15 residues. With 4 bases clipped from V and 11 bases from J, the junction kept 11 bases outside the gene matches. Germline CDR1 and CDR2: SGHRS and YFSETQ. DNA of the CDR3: TGCGCCAGCAGCCCCACTAGCGGGAGGGTAAGGGAGCAGTACTTC. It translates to CASSPTSGRVREQYF. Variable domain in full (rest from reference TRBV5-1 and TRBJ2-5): KAGVTQTPRYLIKTRGQQVTLSCSPISGHRSVSWYQQTPGQGLQFLFEYFSETQRNKGNFPGRFSGRQFSNSRSEMNVSTLELGDSALYLCASSPTSGRVREQYFGPGTRLLVL.

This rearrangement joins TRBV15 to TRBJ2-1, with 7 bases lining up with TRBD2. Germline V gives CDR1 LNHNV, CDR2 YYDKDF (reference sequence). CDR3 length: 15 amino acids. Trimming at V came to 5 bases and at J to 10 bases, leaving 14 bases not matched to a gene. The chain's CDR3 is CATSVRGRERSEQFF. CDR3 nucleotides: TGTGCCACCAGCGTTAGAGGGCGGGAGAGGTCCGAGCAGTTCTTC.

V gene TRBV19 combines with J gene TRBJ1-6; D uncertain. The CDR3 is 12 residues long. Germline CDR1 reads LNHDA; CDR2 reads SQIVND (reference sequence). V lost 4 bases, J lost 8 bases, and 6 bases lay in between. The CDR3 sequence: CASSRADSPLHF. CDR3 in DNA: TGTGCCAGTAGTAGAGCGGATTCACCCCTCCACTTT.

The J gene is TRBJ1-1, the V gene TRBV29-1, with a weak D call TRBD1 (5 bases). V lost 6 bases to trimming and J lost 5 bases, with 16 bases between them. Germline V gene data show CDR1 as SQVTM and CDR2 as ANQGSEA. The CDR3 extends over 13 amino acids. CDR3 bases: TGCAGCGTGCAGGGAAATGGGAGGACTGAAGCTTTCTTT. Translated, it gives CSVQGNGRTEAFF. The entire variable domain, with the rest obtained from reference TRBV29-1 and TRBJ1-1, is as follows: SAVISQKPSRDICQRGTSLTIQCQVDSQVTMMFWYRQQPGQSLTLIATANQGSEATYESGFVIDKFPISRPNLTFSTLTVSNMSPEDSSIYLCSVQGNGRTEAFFGQGTRLTVV.

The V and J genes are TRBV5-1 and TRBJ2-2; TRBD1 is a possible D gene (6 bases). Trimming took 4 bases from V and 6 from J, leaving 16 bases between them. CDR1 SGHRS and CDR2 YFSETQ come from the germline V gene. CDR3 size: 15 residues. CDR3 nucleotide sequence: TGCGCCAGCAGCGGCAGGGGTTTGCGATCCGGGGAGCTGTTTTTT. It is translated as CASSGRGLRSGELFF.

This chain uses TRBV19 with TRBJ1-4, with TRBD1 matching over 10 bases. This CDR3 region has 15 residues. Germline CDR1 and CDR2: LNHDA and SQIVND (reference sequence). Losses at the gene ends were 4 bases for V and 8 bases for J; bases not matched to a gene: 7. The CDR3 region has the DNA TGTGCCAGTAGTAGACCGGGACAGGGGCAGGAAAAACTGTTTTTT. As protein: CASSRPGQGQEKLFF.

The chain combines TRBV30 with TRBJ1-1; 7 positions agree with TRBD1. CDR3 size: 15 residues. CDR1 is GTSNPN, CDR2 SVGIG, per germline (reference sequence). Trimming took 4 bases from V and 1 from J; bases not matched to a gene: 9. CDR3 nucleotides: TGTGCCTGGACCAAACTGGACAGGCGGAACACTGAAGCTTTCTTT. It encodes CAWTKLDRRNTEAFF.

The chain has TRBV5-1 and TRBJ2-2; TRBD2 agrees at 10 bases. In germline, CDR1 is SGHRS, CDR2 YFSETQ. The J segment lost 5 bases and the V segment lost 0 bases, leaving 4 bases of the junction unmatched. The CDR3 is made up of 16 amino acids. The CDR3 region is CASSLGTSGSTGELFF. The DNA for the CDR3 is TGCGCCAGCAGCTTGGGGACTAGCGGATCTACCGGGGAGCTGTTTTTT.

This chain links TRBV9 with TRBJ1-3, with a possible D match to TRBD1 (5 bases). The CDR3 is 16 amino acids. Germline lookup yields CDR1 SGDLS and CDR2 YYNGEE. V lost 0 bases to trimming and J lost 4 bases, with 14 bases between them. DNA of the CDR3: TGTGCCAGCAGCGTAGCCCAGGGAGGGCCAGGAAACACCATATATTTT. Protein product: CASSVAQGGPGNTIYF.

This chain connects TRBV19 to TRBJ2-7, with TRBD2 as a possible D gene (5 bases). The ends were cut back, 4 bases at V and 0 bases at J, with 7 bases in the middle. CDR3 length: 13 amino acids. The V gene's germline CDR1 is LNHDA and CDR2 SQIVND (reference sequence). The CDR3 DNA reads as TGTGCCAGTAGTACGGGGTCCTCCTACGAGCAGTACTTC. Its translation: CASSTGSSYEQYF.

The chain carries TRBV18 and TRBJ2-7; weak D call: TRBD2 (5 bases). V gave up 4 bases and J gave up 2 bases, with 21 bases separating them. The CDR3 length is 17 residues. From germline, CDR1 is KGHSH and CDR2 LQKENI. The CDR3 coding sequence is TGTGCCAGCTCACGCGCGAACGGGATAGTGGGTCCCTACGAGCAGTACTTC. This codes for CASSRANGIVGPYEQYF.

For the CDR3, the DNA is TGTGCCAGCAGTGAGGGACAGGGGGCTTCACCCCTCCACTTT. As protein: CASSEGQGASPLHF. The chain has TRBV6-1 and TRBJ1-6; 12 bases agree with TRBD1. The CDR3 has 14 amino acids. Looked up from germline, CDR1 is MNHNS and CDR2 is SASEGT. The junction had 0 bases not matched to a gene; V was cut back by 3 bases and J by 9 bases.

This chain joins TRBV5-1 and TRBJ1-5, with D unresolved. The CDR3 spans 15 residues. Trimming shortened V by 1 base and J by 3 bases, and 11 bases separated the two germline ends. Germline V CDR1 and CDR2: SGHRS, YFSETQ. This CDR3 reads CASSLSGGSNQPQHF. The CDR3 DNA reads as TGCGCCAGCAGCTTGTCCGGCGGATCCAATCAGCCCCAGCATTTT.

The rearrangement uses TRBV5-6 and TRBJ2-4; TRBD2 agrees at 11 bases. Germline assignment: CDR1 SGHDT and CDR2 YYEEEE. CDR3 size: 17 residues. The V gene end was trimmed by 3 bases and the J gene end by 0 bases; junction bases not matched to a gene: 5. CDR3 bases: TGTGCCAGCAGCTCGACTAGCGGGGAACTAGCCAAAAACATTCAGTACTTC. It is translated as CASSSTSGELAKNIQYF.

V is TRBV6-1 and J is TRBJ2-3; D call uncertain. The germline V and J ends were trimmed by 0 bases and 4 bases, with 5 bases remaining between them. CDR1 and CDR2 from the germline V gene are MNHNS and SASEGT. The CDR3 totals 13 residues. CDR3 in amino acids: CASSEARADTQYF. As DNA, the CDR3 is TGTGCCAGCAGTGAAGCGAGAGCAGATACGCAGTATTTT.

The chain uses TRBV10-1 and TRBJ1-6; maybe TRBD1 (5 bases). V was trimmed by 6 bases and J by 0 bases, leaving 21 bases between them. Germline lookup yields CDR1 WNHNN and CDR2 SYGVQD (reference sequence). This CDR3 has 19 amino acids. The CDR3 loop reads CASRETALSYSSYNSPLHF. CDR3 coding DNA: TGCGCCAGCAGAGAGACAGCCCTTTCCTATAGCTCCTATAATTCACCCCTCCACTTT.

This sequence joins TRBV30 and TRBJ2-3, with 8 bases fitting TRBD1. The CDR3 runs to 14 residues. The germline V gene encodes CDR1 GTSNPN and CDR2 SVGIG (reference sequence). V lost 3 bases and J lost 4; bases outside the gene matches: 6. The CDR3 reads CAWRLDRGADTQYF. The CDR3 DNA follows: TGTGCCTGGAGACTCGACAGGGGCGCAGATACGCAGTATTTT.

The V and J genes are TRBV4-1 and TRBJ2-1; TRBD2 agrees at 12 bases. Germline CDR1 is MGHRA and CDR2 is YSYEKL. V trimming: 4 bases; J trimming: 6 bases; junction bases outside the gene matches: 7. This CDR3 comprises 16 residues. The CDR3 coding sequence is TGCGCCAGCAGCCGACTAGCGGGAGATCGGGTCAATGAGCAGTTCTTC. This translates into CASSRLAGDRVNEQFF.

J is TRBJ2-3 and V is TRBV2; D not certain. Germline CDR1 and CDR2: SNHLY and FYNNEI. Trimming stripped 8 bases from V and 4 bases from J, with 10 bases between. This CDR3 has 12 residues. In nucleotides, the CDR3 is TGTGCCAGCTCGTACACAGCAGATACGCAGTATTTT. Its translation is CASSYTADTQYF.

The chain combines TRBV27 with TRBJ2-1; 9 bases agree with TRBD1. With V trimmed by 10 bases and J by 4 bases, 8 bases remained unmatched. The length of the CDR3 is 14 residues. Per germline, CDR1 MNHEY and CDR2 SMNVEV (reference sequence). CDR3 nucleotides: TGTGCCACCTCGCTGGGACAGGGTTACAATGAGCAGTTCTTC. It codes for CATSLGQGYNEQFF.

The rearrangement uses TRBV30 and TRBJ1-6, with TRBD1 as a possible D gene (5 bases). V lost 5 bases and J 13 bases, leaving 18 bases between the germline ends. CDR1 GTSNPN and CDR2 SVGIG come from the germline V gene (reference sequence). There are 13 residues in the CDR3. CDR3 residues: CAWGDYSSSPLHF. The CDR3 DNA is TGTGCCTGGGGGGACTACTCGAGCAGTCCCCTCCACTTT.

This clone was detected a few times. The CDR3: CASSRLAGDLTDTQYF. DNA for the CDR3: TGTGCCAGCAGCAGACTAGCGGGAGATTTGACAGATACGCAGTATTTT. V gene TRBV28 combines with J gene TRBJ2-3, with 12 bases matching TRBD2. V was pared by 6 bases and J by 3 bases, with 7 bases of the junction left unmatched. Per the germline V gene, CDR1 is MDHEN and CDR2 is SYDVKM. CDR3 length: 16 amino acids.

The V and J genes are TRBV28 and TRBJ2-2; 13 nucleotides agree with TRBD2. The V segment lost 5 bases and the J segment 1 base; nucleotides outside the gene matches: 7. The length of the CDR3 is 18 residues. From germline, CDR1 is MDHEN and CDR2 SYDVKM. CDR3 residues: CASSLRTSGRMNTGELFF. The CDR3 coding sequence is TGTGCCAGCAGTCTGCGGACTAGCGGGAGAATGAACACCGGGGAGCTGTTTTTT.

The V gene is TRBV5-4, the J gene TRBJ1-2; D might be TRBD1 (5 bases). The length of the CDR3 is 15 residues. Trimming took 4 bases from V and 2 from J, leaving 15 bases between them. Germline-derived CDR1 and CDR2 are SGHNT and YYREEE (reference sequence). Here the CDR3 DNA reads TGTGCCAGCAGCACGGGTGGAGGGGTGAACTATGGCTACACCTTC. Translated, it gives CASSTGGGVNYGYTF.

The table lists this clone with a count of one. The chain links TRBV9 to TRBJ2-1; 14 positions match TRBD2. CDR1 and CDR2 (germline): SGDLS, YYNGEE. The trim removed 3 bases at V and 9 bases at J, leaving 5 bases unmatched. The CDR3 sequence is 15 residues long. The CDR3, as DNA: TGTGCCAGCAGCGGGGGACTAGCGGGAGACCGTGAGCAGTTCTTC. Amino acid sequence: CASSGGLAGDREQFF. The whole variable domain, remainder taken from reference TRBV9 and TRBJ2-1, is DSGVTQTPKHLITATGQRVTLRCSPRSGDLSVYWYQQSLDQGLQFLIQYYNGEERAKGNILERFSAQQFPDLHSELNLSSLELGDSALYFCASSGGLAGDREQFFGPGTRLTVL.

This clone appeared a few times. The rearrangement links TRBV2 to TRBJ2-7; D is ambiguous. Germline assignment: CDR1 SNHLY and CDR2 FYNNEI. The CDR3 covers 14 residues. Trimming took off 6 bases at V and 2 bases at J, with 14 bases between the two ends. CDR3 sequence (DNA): TGTGCCAGCAGGAAAACTGAATATACCTACGAGCAGTACTTC. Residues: CASRKTEYTYEQYF.

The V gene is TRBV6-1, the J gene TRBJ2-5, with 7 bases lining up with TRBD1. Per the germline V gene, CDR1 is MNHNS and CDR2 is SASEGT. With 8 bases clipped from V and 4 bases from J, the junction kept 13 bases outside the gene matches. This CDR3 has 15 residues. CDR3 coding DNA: TGTGCCAGCGGCGTTGGAATTACAGGGGTAGAGACCCAGTACTTC. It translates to CASGVGITGVETQYF.

CDR3 nucleotides: TGTGCCAGCAGCTTGGGGGTGGGACAGGGAGATGGCTACACCTTC. Its translation is CASSLGVGQGDGYTF. V and J are TRBV7-9 and TRBJ1-2, with TRBD1 identical over 9 bases. This CDR3 has 15 residues. Germline trimming cut 3 bases from V and 6 bases from J; bases unmatched to any gene: 8. CDR1 SEHNR and CDR2 FQNEAQ come from the germline V gene (reference sequence). Combining the CDR3 with reference TRBV7-9 and TRBJ1-2 gives the whole variable domain DTGVSQNPRHKITKRGQNVTFRCDPISEHNRLYWYRQTLGQGPEFLTYFQNEAQLEKSRLLSDRFSAERPKGSFSTLEIQRTEQGDSAMYLCASSLGVGQGDGYTFGSGTRLTVV.

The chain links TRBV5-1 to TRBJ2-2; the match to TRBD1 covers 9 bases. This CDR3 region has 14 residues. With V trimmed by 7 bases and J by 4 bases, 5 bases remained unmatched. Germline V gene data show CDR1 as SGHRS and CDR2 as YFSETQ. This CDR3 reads CASGTGIFTGELFF. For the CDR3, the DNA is TGCGCCAGCGGGACAGGGATTTTCACCGGGGAGCTGTTTTTT. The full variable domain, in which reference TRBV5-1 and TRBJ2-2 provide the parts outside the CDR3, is KAGVTQTPRYLIKTRGQQVTLSCSPISGHRSVSWYQQTPGQGLQFLFEYFSETQRNKGNFPGRFSGRQFSNSRSEMNVSTLELGDSALYLCASGTGIFTGELFFGEGSRLTVL.